This T cell receptor beta chain was obtained from a study of CD8+ T cells in alopecia areata. Extracted from the samples, RNA was reverse transcribed into cDNA to serve as the sequencing template. Here immunoSEQ multiplex PCR was the method, and the copy in TCRdb shows in-frame clones only, minus some. The sample contains 160,000 or so clones, 45% to 55% of which appear only once. The CDR3 consists of 13 residues. Trimming took 2 bases from V and 1 from J, leaving 5 bases between them. Germline CDR1 and CDR2: SEHNR and FQNEAQ (reference sequence). Collection of lesional scalp punch biopsies and peripheral blood was performed in alopecia areata patients.

The J gene is TRBJ1-1, the V gene TRBV7-9; unclear D gene. The material was CD8+ T cells sorted from blood, obtained at week 0. This TCR was sampled from a human donor with alopecia areata. In DNA form, the CDR3 reads TGTGCCAGCAGCTTAATAGGGAACACTGAAGCTTTCTTT. Its translation is CASSLIGNTEAFF. The whole variable domain, filled in from reference TRBV7-9 and TRBJ1-1, reads DTGVSQNPRHKITKRGQNVTFRCDPISEHNRLYWYRQTLGQGPEFLTYFQNEAQLEKSRLLSDRFSAERPKGSFSTLEIQRTEQGDSAMYLCASSLIGNTEAFFGQGTRLTVV.